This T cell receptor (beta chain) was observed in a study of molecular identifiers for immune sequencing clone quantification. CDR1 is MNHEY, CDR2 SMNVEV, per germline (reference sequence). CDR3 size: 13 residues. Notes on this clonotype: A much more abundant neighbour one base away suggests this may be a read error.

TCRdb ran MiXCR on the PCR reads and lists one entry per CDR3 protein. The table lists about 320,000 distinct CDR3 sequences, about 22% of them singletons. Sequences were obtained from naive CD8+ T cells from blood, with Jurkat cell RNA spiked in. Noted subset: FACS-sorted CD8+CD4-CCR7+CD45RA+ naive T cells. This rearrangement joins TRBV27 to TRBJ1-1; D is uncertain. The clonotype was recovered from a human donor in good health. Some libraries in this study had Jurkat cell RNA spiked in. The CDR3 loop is CASSLTSVTGAFF. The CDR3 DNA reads TGTGCCAGCAGTTTAACTTCAGTAACTGGAGCTTTCTTT.